Listed below are T cell receptor beta chains from one sample, sequenced in a study of CD4 T cells in relation to SARS-CoV-2 and coronaviruses. Data came from immunoSEQ multiplex PCR; TCRdb stores just in-frame clones and leaves some out. Here the sample spans around 20,000 clones, under 70% being singletons. These receptors are not linked to any known antigen. What was sequenced was CD4+ T cells from PBMCs, cultured in vitro. The receptors shown here come from a human donor in good health. CDR3s include the opening cysteine and the closing phenylalanine or tryptophan. A D gene is named only where the DNA matches it firmly. Rows give clone size only sometimes, using once, few, many, or a class for an expanded clone.

CDR3 DNA: TGTGCCAGCAGCCGATGGGAGGGTCCAGGGAATTCACCCCTCCACTTT; CDR3 protein: CASSRWEGPGNSPLHF; D gene: .; J gene: TRBJ1-6; V gene: TRBV3-1/TRBV3-2; clone size: few
CDR3 DNA: TGTGCCAGCAGTACCCTCGGCTATGGAAACACCATATATTTT; CDR3 protein: CASSTLGYGNTIYF; D gene: .; J gene: TRBJ1-3; V gene: TRBV5-4; clone size: few
CDR3 DNA: TGCGCCAGCAGCCAGACAGGGGTGAACACTGAAGCTTTCTTT; CDR3 protein: CASSQTGVNTEAFF; D gene: TRBD1; J gene: TRBJ1-1; V gene: TRBV5-1; clone size: .
CDR3 DNA: TGTGCCAGCTCATCCGGACAGCGCTCTGGAAACACCATATATTTT; CDR3 protein: CASSSGQRSGNTIYF; D gene: .; J gene: TRBJ1-3; V gene: TRBV18; clone size: .
CDR3 DNA: TGCGCCAGCAGCTTCGGACTCATCTACGAGCAGTACTTC; CDR3 protein: CASSFGLIYEQYF; D gene: .; J gene: TRBJ2-7; V gene: TRBV5-1; clone size: few
CDR3 DNA: TGCAGCGTTGACCCAGGACAGGGAAGAGGCTATGGCTACACCTTC; CDR3 protein: CSVDPGQGRGYGYTF; D gene: TRBD1; J gene: TRBJ1-2; V gene: TRBV29-1; clone size: .
CDR3 DNA: TGTGCCAGCAGCTTAGGAGATGGGAGGGGCAATGAGCAGTTCTTC; CDR3 protein: CASSLGDGRGNEQFF; D gene: TRBD2; J gene: TRBJ2-1; V gene: TRBV7-8; clone size: .
CDR3 DNA: TGTGCCAGCAGCTCCAGAACCTCGGCAGCGGGGGGGCGGGATACGCAGTATTTT; CDR3 protein: CASSSRTSAAGGRDTQYF; D gene: TRBD2; J gene: TRBJ2-3; V gene: TRBV5-5; clone size: .
CDR3 DNA: TGTGCCAGCACCTGGGACAGGGTCTACGAGCAGTACTTC; CDR3 protein: CASTWDRVYEQYF; D gene: TRBD1; J gene: TRBJ2-7; V gene: TRBV12-3/TRBV12-4; clone size: .
CDR3 DNA: TGTGCCAGCAGCTTAGAGCACAGGGTACATGAGCAGTTCTTC; CDR3 protein: CASSLEHRVHEQFF; D gene: .; J gene: TRBJ2-1; V gene: TRBV13; clone size: few
CDR3 DNA: TGTGCCAGCAGTTACTTCGGACCCGGGCTGCAGAATCAGCCCCAGCATTTT; CDR3 protein: CASSYFGPGLQNQPQHF; D gene: .; J gene: TRBJ1-5; V gene: TRBV6-2/TRBV6-3; clone size: .
CDR3 DNA: TGCGCCAGCAGCTCCCGGGCGGTCACAGGTGACGGAAGCGAAAAACTGTTTTTT; CDR3 protein: CASSSRAVTGDGSEKLFF; D gene: .; J gene: TRBJ1-4; V gene: TRBV5-1; clone size: .
CDR3 DNA: TGCGCCAGCAGCTTGTTCACCGAAGGCGGCTACACCTTC; CDR3 protein: CASSLFTEGGYTF; D gene: .; J gene: TRBJ1-2; V gene: TRBV5-1; clone size: .
CDR3 DNA: TGTGCCACCAGCAGAGGCGGGGGGGGCACCGGGGAGCTGTTTTTT; CDR3 protein: CATSRGGGGTGELFF; D gene: TRBD2; J gene: TRBJ2-2; V gene: TRBV15; clone size: .
CDR3 DNA: TGTGCCAGTAGTGGGCGTCCCCCGGGCCAGGAGACAGATACGCAGTATTTT; CDR3 protein: CASSGRPPGQETDTQYF; D gene: .; J gene: TRBJ2-3; V gene: TRBV19; clone size: once
CDR3 DNA: TGTGCCTGGACGGGCAACTCCTACAATGAGCAGTTCTTC; CDR3 protein: CAWTGNSYNEQFF; D gene: .; J gene: TRBJ2-1; V gene: TRBV30; clone size: .
CDR3 DNA: TGTGCCAGCAGTGAATCTCCGACAGGGGTCACAGATACGCAGTATTTT; CDR3 protein: CASSESPTGVTDTQYF; D gene: TRBD1; J gene: TRBJ2-3; V gene: TRBV6-1; clone size: .
CDR3 DNA: TGTGCCAGCAGCCCCGCAGGGACTAGCGGGAACGAGCAGTACTTC; CDR3 protein: CASSPAGTSGNEQYF; D gene: TRBD2; J gene: TRBJ2-7; V gene: TRBV11-3; clone size: .
CDR3 DNA: TGTGCCAGCAGGGGGACTCCCCCGGTAAATGAGCAGTTCTTC; CDR3 protein: CASRGTPPVNEQFF; D gene: .; J gene: TRBJ2-1; V gene: TRBV6-5; clone size: .
CDR3 DNA: TGTGCCAGTAGTATCCGGGGACCAACTGAAGCTTTCTTT; CDR3 protein: CASSIRGPTEAFF; D gene: .; J gene: TRBJ1-1; V gene: TRBV19; clone size: .
CDR3 DNA: TGTGCAAGTCGCAGAAGGAGGATTGGCAATCAGCCCCAGCATTTT; CDR3 protein: CASRRRRIGNQPQHF; D gene: .; J gene: TRBJ1-5; V gene: TRBV12-2; clone size: few
CDR3 DNA: TGTGCCAGTACCCTCGGAAGTTCTAATGAAAAACTGTTTTTT; CDR3 protein: CASTLGSSNEKLFF; D gene: .; J gene: TRBJ1-4; V gene: TRBV19; clone size: .
CDR3 DNA: TGTGCCACCAGTGATTTGGAGGGGGCAACGGGCTCTAACACTGAAGCTTTCTTT; CDR3 protein: CATSDLEGATGSNTEAFF; D gene: TRBD1; J gene: TRBJ1-1; V gene: TRBV24-1; clone size: .
CDR3 DNA: TGTGCCAGCTCACGGACTAGCAGCACCTACGAGCAGTACTTC; CDR3 protein: CASSRTSSTYEQYF; D gene: TRBD2; J gene: TRBJ2-7; V gene: TRBV18; clone size: few
CDR3 DNA: TGTGCCAGCAGCGCACAGGGGGTTCAGCCCCAGCATTTT; CDR3 protein: CASSAQGVQPQHF; D gene: TRBD1; J gene: TRBJ1-5; V gene: TRBV7-2; clone size: .
CDR3 DNA: TGTGCCTGGAGGGGGCTAGCAAATCAGCCCCAGCATTTT; CDR3 protein: CAWRGLANQPQHF; D gene: .; J gene: TRBJ1-5; V gene: TRBV30; clone size: .
CDR3 DNA: TGTGCCAGCAGCTTAACTTACGAGCAGTACTTC; CDR3 protein: CASSLTYEQYF; D gene: .; J gene: TRBJ2-7; V gene: TRBV7-8; clone size: few
CDR3 DNA: TGTGCCAGCAGCTTCACAGGGGGAGGGGGGGAGCTGTTTTTT; CDR3 protein: CASSFTGGGGELFF; D gene: .; J gene: TRBJ2-2; V gene: TRBV11-2; clone size: .
CDR3 DNA: TGTGCCAGCCTCCCTTCAAGCTTACGTCTACCCCTCTATGGCTACACCTTC; CDR3 protein: CASLPSSLRLPLYGYTF; D gene: .; J gene: TRBJ1-2; V gene: TRBV2; clone size: few
CDR3 DNA: TGCGCCAGCAGCCAAGAGGCGGCTAGGTCCTACGAGCAGTACTTC; CDR3 protein: CASSQEAARSYEQYF; D gene: .; J gene: TRBJ2-7; V gene: TRBV4-3; clone size: .
CDR3 DNA: TGCGCCAGCAGCCAAGGTCCAGGGAATCAGCCCCAGCATTTT; CDR3 protein: CASSQGPGNQPQHF; D gene: .; J gene: TRBJ1-5; V gene: TRBV4-1; clone size: .
CDR3 DNA: TGTGCCAGCAGCTTACAGGGAGGGTACTACGAGCAGTACTTC; CDR3 protein: CASSLQGGYYEQYF; D gene: TRBD2; J gene: TRBJ2-7; V gene: TRBV7-2; clone size: .
CDR3 DNA: TGTGCCAGCAGAACGACAGGGTTCTACGAGCAGTACTTC; CDR3 protein: CASRTTGFYEQYF; D gene: TRBD1; J gene: TRBJ2-7; V gene: TRBV11-2; clone size: .
CDR3 DNA: TGTGCCAGCAGCCAAGATGTCCAGGGTATGAACACTGAAGCTTTCTTT; CDR3 protein: CASSQDVQGMNTEAFF; D gene: .; J gene: TRBJ1-1; V gene: TRBV3-1/TRBV3-2; clone size: .
CDR3 DNA: TGTGCTAGCAGCTTATCCCCTGAAGCTTTCTTT; CDR3 protein: CASSLSPEAFF; D gene: .; J gene: TRBJ1-1; V gene: TRBV7-7; clone size: .
CDR3 DNA: TGTGCCAGCTCCCCACGGGGGGGCTCCCACTCCTACGAGCAGTACTTC; CDR3 protein: CASSPRGGSHSYEQYF; D gene: TRBD2; J gene: TRBJ2-7; V gene: TRBV6-6; clone size: .
CDR3 DNA: TGTGCCAGTAGTATAGCAGGGGGAGCGAACACCGGGGAGCTGTTTTTT; CDR3 protein: CASSIAGGANTGELFF; D gene: TRBD1; J gene: TRBJ2-2; V gene: TRBV19; clone size: .
CDR3 DNA: TGCAGTGCTAGTTCGGGGGGCAATCAGCCCCAGCATTTT; CDR3 protein: CSASSGGNQPQHF; D gene: .; J gene: TRBJ1-5; V gene: TRBV20-1; clone size: .
CDR3 DNA: TGCGCCAGCAGCTTGGAGGGACAGAATGGCTACACCTTC; CDR3 protein: CASSLEGQNGYTF; D gene: TRBD1; J gene: TRBJ1-2; V gene: TRBV5-1; clone size: few
CDR3 DNA: TGTGCCAGCAGCCCATCGGACAAAATTTATAATTCACCCCTCCACTTT; CDR3 protein: CASSPSDKIYNSPLHF; D gene: .; J gene: TRBJ1-6; V gene: TRBV5-5; clone size: .
CDR3 DNA: TGTGCCAGCAGCCAAGACGGCCAATCTCAGGGCCCAAGAAATACGCAGTATTTT; CDR3 protein: CASSQDGQSQGPRNTQYF; D gene: .; J gene: TRBJ2-3; V gene: TRBV3-1/TRBV3-2; clone size: .
CDR3 DNA: TGCGCCAGCAGCTTGGTAGGGGGATCTGGGGCCAACGTCCTGACTTTC; CDR3 protein: CASSLVGGSGANVLTF; D gene: .; J gene: TRBJ2-6; V gene: TRBV5-1; clone size: few
CDR3 DNA: TGCAGCGCCACCGGGACAGGGGGCAATCAGCCCCAGCATTTT; CDR3 protein: CSATGTGGNQPQHF; D gene: TRBD1; J gene: TRBJ1-5; V gene: TRBV29-1; clone size: few
CDR3 DNA: TGTGCCAGCAGCCAAGTGGGGGACGCCCCGTACGAGCAGTACTTC; CDR3 protein: CASSQVGDAPYEQYF; D gene: .; J gene: TRBJ2-7; V gene: TRBV4-2; clone size: few
CDR3 DNA: TGTGCCTGGAGTGTAACCGGATTC; CDR3 protein: CAWSVTGF; D gene: .; J gene: TRBJ2-7; V gene: TRBV30; clone size: .
CDR3 DNA: TGCGCCAGCAGGGCAGGGGGCATGTACGAGCAGTACTTC; CDR3 protein: CASRAGGMYEQYF; D gene: TRBD1; J gene: TRBJ2-7; V gene: TRBV5-1; clone size: .
CDR3 DNA: TGTGCCAGCAGAAAGACAGGTGACTCCTACAATGAGCAGTTCTTC; CDR3 protein: CASRKTGDSYNEQFF; D gene: .; J gene: TRBJ2-1; V gene: TRBV25-1; clone size: .